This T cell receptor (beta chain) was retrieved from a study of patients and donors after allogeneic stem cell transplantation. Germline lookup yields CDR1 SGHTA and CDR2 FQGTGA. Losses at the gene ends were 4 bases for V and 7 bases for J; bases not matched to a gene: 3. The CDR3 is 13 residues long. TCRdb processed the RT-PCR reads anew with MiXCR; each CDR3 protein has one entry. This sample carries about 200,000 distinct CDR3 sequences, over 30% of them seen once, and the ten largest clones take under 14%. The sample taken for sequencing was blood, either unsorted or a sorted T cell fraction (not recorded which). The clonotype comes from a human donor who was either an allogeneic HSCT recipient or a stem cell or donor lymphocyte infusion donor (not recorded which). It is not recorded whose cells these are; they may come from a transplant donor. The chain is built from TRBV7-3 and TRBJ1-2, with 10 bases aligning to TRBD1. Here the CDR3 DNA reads TGTGCCAGCAGCTCGGGACAGGGGTCTGGCTACACCTTC. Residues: CASSSGQGSGYTF.